This section outlines one TCR beta chain sequence together with its context. What this receptor recognizes is not known. One base away there is no much larger clone; base qualities are not given. TCR CDR3 regions were amplified from genomic DNA by multiplex PCR using the deep immunoSEQ assay. Genomic DNA extracted from each cell subset was distributed evenly over all wells of several immunoSEQ 96-well plates, and each plate served as one replicate. Each replicate PCR for sorted subsets received roughly 0.2 ug genomic DNA, equal to tens of thousands of T cell genomes. Purified libraries were measured with a Qubit 3.0 fluorometer, size-checked on a Bioanalyzer 2100, and measured again with the KAPA Library Quantification kit. Each immunoSEQ 96-well plate was sequenced on its own single-read 150-cycle Illumina NextSeq 550 flow cell. As for the original processing: Because only junctional sequences without quality scores were contained in the immunoSEQ output, filtering matching that applied to full-length reads could not be performed. To assign V/J genes and CDR3, sequences were annotated against IMGT germline references using PyIR, a Python wrapper for IgBLAST v1.9. Reads with weak V/J assignments (E-value above 1e-6), missing CDR3, stop codons, out-of-frame junctions, or ambiguous translated residues were removed. V3J clonotypes were defined as sequences sharing the same inferred V gene, J gene, and CDR3 amino acid sequence. To compute the percentage overlap between repertoires, the number of shared unique clonotypes was divided by the size of the smaller repertoire. Three approaches were used to assess repertoire richness: RTK rarefaction, the Chao1 estimator, and Recon v2.1 estimates of unobserved clonotypes. OLGA was used to compute generation probabilities for all TCRbeta clonotypes that the gDNA method yielded from a handful of donors. TCRdb obtained this table from immuneACCESS and retained in-frame rearrangements with V and J assigned. These tables miss some clones; where compared with another copy, unresolved V genes account for less than half of the shortfall, and the remainder is unexplained. V and J calls and clone size come straight from that table; D and trimming were deduced from the DNA. The sample data list about 2,500,000 clones, and around 90% of these were observed just once. Over 0.12% of the sample is held by the ten biggest clonotypes.

Here V drops 3 bases and J drops 5 bases, and the junction holds 8 bases not matched to any gene. From a lookup of the germline V gene (reference sequence), CDR1 and CDR2 are MNHNY and SVGAGI. There are 15 amino acids in the CDR3, from cysteine to phenylalanine inclusive. Just the 45-base CDR3 DNA is kept, in frame starting at base 1. This record belongs to a study of shared clonotypes between healthy human individuals (dated by TCRdb to 2019 to 2021). General notes on the study: A couple of women and a few men aged 18 to 49 years were included in the cohort. For each donor, CD4 naive and CD4 memory were each run on three plates, CD8 naive on two plates, and CD8 memory on one plate. To estimate repertoire size and how much clonotypes are shared between individuals, the study performed deep sequencing of blood TCR repertoires from roughly five healthy adults. To increase sequencing depth and limit assay-specific biases, different laboratories used diverse techniques to prepare libraries and sequence TCR repertoires. Each donor's leukapheresis produced roughly between roughly 0.9 and 8.9 billion PBMCs. What the study reported, not specific to this receptor: Naive subsets generally had larger estimated clonotype richness than memory subsets. Pairwise subsampling led to the expectation that sequencing depth would affect the degree of clonotype sharing among donors. Compared with non-shared clonotypes, the clonotypes found in all four sorted-subset donors had higher generation probabilities. Because the study included only a small number of donors, the genetic and exposure-history diversity represented was limited. Even with the large sequencing depth, rarefaction of the sorted-subset datasets indicated that sequencing was incomplete. Across a few donors, approximately 4.6% of naive CD4, roughly 3.5% of naive CD8, about 2% of memory CD4, and about 0.44% of memory CD8 clonotypes were shared. Sampling was limited to blood, and TCR repertoires in tissue likely differ from TCR repertoires in blood.

Healthy HIV-negative adults with no recently reported acute infections or vaccinations were included as donors. All donors were Caucasian adults living in Nashville, Tennessee, USA. CD4+ T cells were enriched by magnetic negative selection; naive cells were then positively selected on CD45RA, and the negative fraction formed the memory subset. After blood collection by leukapheresis, PBMCs were isolated using Ficoll-Histopaque density gradient centrifugation and then cryopreserved in the vapor phase of liquid nitrogen. Purity and quantity of every magnetically sorted T cell population were checked by analytical flow cytometry. Each sorted fraction had its genomic DNA isolated and then quantified by UV absorbance on a Nanodrop 2000c.

The receptor was isolated from a man aged 18 to 35 in good health. This receptor chain uses TRBV6-6 and TRBJ2-7; 9 middle bases align to TRBD1. The sample consisted of naive CD4+ T cells sorted from blood. The meaning of the sample's cell subset or site label: CD45RA+ positively selected. The nucleotide sequence reads TGTGCCAGCAGTTATGGAGGGACAGGGTTAAACGAGCAGTACTTC. Its translation reads: CASSYGGTGLNEQYF.